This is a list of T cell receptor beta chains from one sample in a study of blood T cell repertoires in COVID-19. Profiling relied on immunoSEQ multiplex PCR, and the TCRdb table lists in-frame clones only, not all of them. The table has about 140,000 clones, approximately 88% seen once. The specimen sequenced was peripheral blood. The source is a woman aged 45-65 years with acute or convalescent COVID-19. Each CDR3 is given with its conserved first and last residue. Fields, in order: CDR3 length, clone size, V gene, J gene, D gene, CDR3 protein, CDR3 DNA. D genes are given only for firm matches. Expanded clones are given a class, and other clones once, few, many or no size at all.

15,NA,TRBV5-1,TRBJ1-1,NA,CASSPTLPQDTEAFF,TGCGCCAGCAGCCCGACCCTACCCCAGGACACTGAAGCTTTCTTT
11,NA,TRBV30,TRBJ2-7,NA,CAWSTTTGQYF,TGTGCCTGGAGTACCACCACGGGGCAGTACTTC
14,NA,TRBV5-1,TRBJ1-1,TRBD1,CASRKQGGDTEAFF,TGCGCCAGCAGGAAACAGGGGGGTGACACTGAAGCTTTCTTT
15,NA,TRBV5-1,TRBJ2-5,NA,CASSLRVAQQETQYF,TGCGCCAGCAGTCTCCGAGTCGCCCAACAAGAGACCCAGTACTTC
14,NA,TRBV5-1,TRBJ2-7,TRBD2,CASSLRAGAYEQYF,TGCGCCAGCAGCTTGAGAGCGGGAGCATACGAGCAGTACTTC
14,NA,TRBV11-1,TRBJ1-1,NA,CASSLKELNTEAFF,TGTGCCAGCAGCTTGAAGGAGCTGAACACTGAAGCTTTCTTT
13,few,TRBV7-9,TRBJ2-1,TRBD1,CASDPGQGIEQFF,TGTGCCAGCGACCCTGGACAGGGCATTGAGCAGTTCTTC
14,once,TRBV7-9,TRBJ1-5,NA,CASSHANEDQPQHF,TGTGCCAGCAGCCACGCTAACGAGGATCAGCCCCAGCATTTT
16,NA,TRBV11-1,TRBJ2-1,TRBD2,CASSPWRGGLTHEQFF,TGTGCCAGCAGCCCCTGGCGGGGGGGCCTGACCCATGAGCAGTTCTTC
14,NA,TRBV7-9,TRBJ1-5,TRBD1,CASSSDRDHQPQHF,TGTGCCAGCAGCTCGGACAGGGACCATCAGCCCCAGCATTTT
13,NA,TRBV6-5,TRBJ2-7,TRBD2,CACQTSGSDEQYF,TGTGCCTGCCAGACTAGCGGGAGCGACGAGCAGTACTTC
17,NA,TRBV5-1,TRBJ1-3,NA,CASSLGGLLAGGNTIYF,TGCGCCAGCAGCTTGGGTGGACTGCTAGCGGGCGGAAACACCATATATTTT
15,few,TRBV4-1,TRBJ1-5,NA,CASSNGIYSNQPQHF,TGCGCCAGCAGTAACGGGATTTATAGCAATCAGCCCCAGCATTTT
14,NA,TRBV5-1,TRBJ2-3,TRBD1,CASSPDRGPDTQYF,TGCGCCAGCAGCCCGGACAGGGGCCCAGATACGCAGTATTTT
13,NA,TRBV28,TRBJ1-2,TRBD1,CASRSTGTGRNTF,TGTGCCAGCAGATCCACCGGGACAGGGAGGAACACCTTC
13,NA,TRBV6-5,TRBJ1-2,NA,CASSYSIGRGYTF,TGTGCCAGCAGTTACTCGATTGGGCGAGGCTACACCTTC
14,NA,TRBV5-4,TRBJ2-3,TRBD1,CATLGQGAADTQYF,TGTGCCACCCTGGGACAGGGGGCCGCAGATACGCAGTATTTT
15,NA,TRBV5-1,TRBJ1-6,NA,CASSFVVGADSPLHF,TGCGCCAGCAGCTTCGTTGTGGGGGCTGATTCACCCCTCCACTTT
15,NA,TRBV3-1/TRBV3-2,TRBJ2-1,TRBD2,CASSQSQRGGLEQFF,TGTGCCAGCAGCCAGAGTCAGCGGGGGGGCTTGGAGCAGTTCTTC
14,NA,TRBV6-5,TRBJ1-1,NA,CASSYLGQAGEAFF,TGTGCCAGCAGTTATCTTGGGCAGGCGGGTGAAGCTTTCTTT
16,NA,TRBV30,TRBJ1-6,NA,CAWDPTIPRRDSPLHF,TGTGCCTGGGACCCGACGATACCGAGGAGGGATTCACCCCTCCACTTT
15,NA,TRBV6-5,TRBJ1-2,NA,CASSYHGGIDYGYTF,TGTGCCAGCAGTTACCACGGGGGTATCGACTATGGCTACACCTTC
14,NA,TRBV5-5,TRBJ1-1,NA,CASSLGAGWTEAFF,TGTGCCAGCAGCTTGGGGGCGGGTTGGACTGAAGCTTTCTTT
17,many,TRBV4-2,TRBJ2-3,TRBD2,CASSQRLIAGGLDTQYF,TGTGCCAGCAGCCAACGACTTATAGCGGGGGGGCTGGATACGCAGTATTTT
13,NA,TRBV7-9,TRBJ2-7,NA,CASTWGESGEQYF,TGTGCCAGCACCTGGGGGGAGTCCGGGGAGCAGTACTTC
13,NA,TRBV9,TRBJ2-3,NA,CASSVRQADTQYF,TGTGCCAGCAGCGTCCGACAGGCAGATACGCAGTATTTT
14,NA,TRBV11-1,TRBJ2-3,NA,CASSLAGGTDTQYF,TGTGCCAGCAGCTTAGCGGGGGGAACAGATACGCAGTATTTT
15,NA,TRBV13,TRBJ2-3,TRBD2,CASSLALAGQDTQYF,TGTGCCAGCAGCTTAGCACTAGCGGGACAGGATACGCAGTATTTT
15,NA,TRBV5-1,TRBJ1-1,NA,CASSSPQGGGTEAFF,TGCGCCAGCAGCTCCCCACAGGGAGGGGGCACTGAAGCTTTCTTT
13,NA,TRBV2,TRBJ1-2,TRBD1,CASQGQGAYGYTF,TGTGCCTCGCAGGGACAGGGGGCCTATGGCTACACCTTC
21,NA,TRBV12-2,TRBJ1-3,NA,CASRDDPHRAKSGLSGNTIYF,TGTGCAAGTCGCGACGATCCACACAGGGCCAAAAGTGGGCTCTCTGGAAACACCATATATTTT
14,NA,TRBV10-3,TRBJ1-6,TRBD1,CAIRPGQGDPPLHF,TGTGCCATCAGACCGGGACAGGGGGATCCACCCCTCCACTTT
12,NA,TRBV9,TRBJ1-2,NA,CASSPLMYGYTF,TGTGCCAGCAGCCCCTTAATGTATGGCTACACCTTC
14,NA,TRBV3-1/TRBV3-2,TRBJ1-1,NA,CASSPPFGQREAFF,TGTGCCAGCAGCCCCCCCTTTGGACAGCGAGAAGCTTTCTTT
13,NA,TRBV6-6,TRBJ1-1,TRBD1,CASMTGIYTEAFF,TGTGCCAGCATGACAGGGATTTACACTGAAGCTTTCTTT
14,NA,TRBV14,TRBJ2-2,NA,CASRPGIASGELFF,TGTGCCAGCAGACCAGGGATCGCATCCGGGGAGCTGTTTTTT
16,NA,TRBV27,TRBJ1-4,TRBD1,CASSSSGGRANEKLFF,TGTGCCAGCAGTTCTTCAGGGGGCAGAGCTAATGAAAAACTGTTTTTT
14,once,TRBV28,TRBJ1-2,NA,CASSSGGAKYGYTF,TGTGCCAGCAGTTCCGGGGGGGCTAAGTATGGCTACACCTTC
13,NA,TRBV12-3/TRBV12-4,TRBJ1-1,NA,CASSLRGNTEAFF,TGTGCCAGCAGTTTAAGGGGGAACACTGAAGCTTTCTTT
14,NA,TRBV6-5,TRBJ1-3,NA,CASSFSVSGNTIYF,TGTGCCAGCAGTTTTAGCGTCTCTGGAAACACCATATATTTT
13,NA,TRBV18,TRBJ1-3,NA,CASSPIRGDTIYF,TGTGCCAGCTCACCAATCAGGGGTGACACCATATATTTT
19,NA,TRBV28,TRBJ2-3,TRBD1,CASSPTQGSDRGGTDTQYF,TGTGCCAGCAGTCCCACCCAGGGATCGGACAGGGGGGGCACAGATACGCAGTATTTT
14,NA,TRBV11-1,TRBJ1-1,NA,CASSLGRVGTEAFF,TGTGCCAGCAGCTTGGGCAGGGTCGGGACTGAAGCTTTCTTT
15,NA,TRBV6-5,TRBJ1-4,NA,CASSYWRGAIEKLFF,TGTGCCAGCAGTTACTGGAGGGGCGCGATTGAAAAACTGTTTTTT
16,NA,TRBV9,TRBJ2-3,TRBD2,CASSVVHGRGTDTQYF,TGTGCCAGCAGCGTAGTGCACGGGAGGGGCACAGATACGCAGTATTTT
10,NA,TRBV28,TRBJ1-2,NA,CASSQYGYTF,TGTGCCAGCAGCCAATATGGCTACACCTTC
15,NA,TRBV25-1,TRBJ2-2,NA,CASSEMTGLAGELFF,TGTGCCAGCAGTGAGATGACAGGACTGGCCGGGGAGCTGTTTTTT
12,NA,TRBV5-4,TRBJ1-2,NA,CASSPRSGGYTF,TGTGCCAGCAGTCCCCGATCCGGTGGCTACACCTTC
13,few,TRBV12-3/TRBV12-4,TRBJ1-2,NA,CASTGERFYGYTF,TGTGCCAGCACGGGGGAGCGTTTCTATGGCTACACCTTC
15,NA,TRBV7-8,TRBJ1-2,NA,CASSPRDTLMAGYTF,TGTGCCAGCAGCCCTCGGGACACCTTAATGGCTGGCTACACCTTC
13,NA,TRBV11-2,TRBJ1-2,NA,CASSSGFAGGYTF,TGTGCCAGCAGCTCGGGGTTCGCAGGTGGCTACACCTTC
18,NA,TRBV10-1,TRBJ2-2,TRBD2,CASSESGLAGGPTGELFF,TGCGCCAGCAGTGAGTCGGGGCTAGCGGGAGGACCCACCGGGGAGCTGTTTTTT
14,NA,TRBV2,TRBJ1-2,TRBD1,CASSSRTGWYGYTF,TGTGCCAGCAGTTCTAGGACAGGCTGGTATGGCTACACCTTC